Each of the 22 T cell receptor beta chains below was sequenced from the same sample in a study of patients and donors after allogeneic stem cell transplantation. One entry per CDR3 protein results from TCRdb running MiXCR on the RT-PCR reads. The sample has about a million distinct CDR3 sequences; roughly 18% are singletons. Sequenced: blood, either unsorted or a sorted T cell fraction (not recorded which). These TCRs come from a human donor who was either an allogeneic HSCT recipient or a stem cell or donor lymphocyte infusion donor (not recorded which). It is not recorded whose cells these are; they may come from a transplant donor.

This clonotype was found a few times. The chain employs TRBV19 and TRBJ1-1, with D perhaps TRBD1 (5 bases). From germline, CDR1 is LNHDA and CDR2 SQIVND (reference sequence). V dropped 5 bases and J dropped 0 bases, with 13 bases sitting between them. The CDR3 has 15 amino acids. In DNA, the CDR3 is TGTGCCAGTAGTTCCCGACAGCAGATGAACACTGAAGCTTTCTTT. Protein sequence: CASSSRQQMNTEAFF.

This chain joins TRBV2 and TRBJ1-2; D call uncertain. V was clipped by 8 bases and J by 4 bases, with 17 bases between them. The CDR3 length is 14 residues. The germline gives CDR1 SNHLY, CDR2 FYNNEI. The CDR3 DNA reads as TGTGCCAGCGGGTCCGGGATCACAAGCTATGGCTACACCTTC. It yields the protein CASGSGITSYGYTF.

This clonotype was found a few times. The chain recombines TRBV28 with TRBJ2-6; TRBD1 aligns across 9 bases. In germline, CDR1 is MDHEN, CDR2 SYDVKM. The CDR3 length is 19 residues. The trim removed 1 base at V and 1 base at J, leaving 8 bases unmatched. The CDR3 coding sequence is TGTGCCAGCAGTTTATCATACCGGGACAGGGCTTCTGGGGCCAACGTCCTGACTTTC. Its translation is CASSLSYRDRASGANVLTF.

The chain carries TRBV4-2 and TRBJ1-6; D is unresolved. CDR3 length: 16 residues. The germline CDR1 and CDR2 sequences are LGHNA and YNFKEQ. Trimming cost V 0 bases and J 6 bases, with 12 bases left between them. DNA for the CDR3: TGTGCCAGCAGCCAAGAGGCAGGAACCCGTAATTCACCCCTCCACTTT. Its translation: CASSQEAGTRNSPLHF.

This clonotype was detected a few times. V usage is TRBV2 and J usage is TRBJ2-3; maybe TRBD2 (6 bases). V lost 6 bases and J 1 base, leaving 11 bases between the germline ends. The germline V gene encodes CDR1 SNHLY and CDR2 FYNNEI. The CDR3 consists of 14 residues. The CDR3: CASRREVGTDTQYF. The DNA of the CDR3 is TGTGCCAGCAGGAGGGAGGTTGGCACAGATACGCAGTATTTT. Together with reference TRBV2 and TRBJ2-3, the CDR3 gives the full variable domain: EPEVTQTPSHQVTQMGQEVILRCVPISNHLYFYWYRQILGQKVEFLVSFYNNEISEKSEIFDDQFSVERPDGSNFTLKIRSTKLEDSAMYFCASRREVGTDTQYFGPGTRLTVL.

This clonotype appeared a few times. The chain joins TRBV5-1 to TRBJ2-3; TRBD2 aligns across 11 bases. Germline values: CDR1 SGHRS, CDR2 YFSETQ. V was pared by 0 bases and J by 4 bases, with 4 bases of the junction left unmatched. The CDR3 consists of 16 residues. Here the CDR3 DNA reads TGCGCCAGCAGCTTGGTACTAGCGGGAGATGCAGATACGCAGTATTTT. This encodes CASSLVLAGDADTQYF.

Only a few counts were recorded for this clonotype. V and J are TRBV9 and TRBJ2-1; D perhaps matches TRBD1 (6 bases). Germline assignment: CDR1 SGDLS and CDR2 YYNGEE. This CDR3 region has 16 residues. V lost 0 bases, J lost 2 bases, and 12 bases lay in between. CDR3 in DNA: TGTGCCAGCAGCGTAGATGACAGGAGCCCCTACAATGAGCAGTTCTTC. Its translation: CASSVDDRSPYNEQFF. The full variable domain, rest sourced from reference TRBV9 and TRBJ2-1, is DSGVTQTPKHLITATGQRVTLRCSPRSGDLSVYWYQQSLDQGLQFLIQYYNGEERAKGNILERFSAQQFPDLHSELNLSSLELGDSALYFCASSVDDRSPYNEQFFGPGTRLTVL.

V is TRBV19 and J is TRBJ2-1, with TRBD2 identical over 7 bases. After removal of 4 bases from V and 8 bases from J, the junction contained 11 bases not matched to a gene. CDR1 is LNHDA and CDR2 is SQIVND in the germline V gene (reference sequence). This CDR3 region has 15 residues. DNA of the CDR3: TGTGCCAGTAGTAACCCCGCGGGAGTTCCGCATGAGCAGTTCTTC. This gives the protein CASSNPAGVPHEQFF.

The rearrangement links TRBV10-3 to TRBJ1-2, with TRBD1 as a possible D gene (6 bases). The CDR3 is made up of 13 amino acids. V lost 4 bases, J lost 7 bases, and 13 bases lay in between. Germline V gives CDR1 ENHRY, CDR2 SYGVKD. CDR3 amino acids: CAISVSTGRGYTF. The CDR3 DNA reads TGTGCCATCAGTGTATCGACAGGACGTGGCTACACCTTC.

The rearrangement links TRBV5-1 to TRBJ2-1, with TRBD2 matching over 10 bases. Trimming removed 4 bases from V and 9 bases from J; junction bases left unmatched: 13. Germline lookup yields CDR1 SGHRS and CDR2 YFSETQ. The CDR3 loop spans 16 amino acids. This CDR3 is CASSPPSGAGGGEQFF. The CDR3 DNA is TGCGCCAGCAGCCCCCCCTCGGGAGCGGGAGGGGGTGAGCAGTTCTTC.

The chain recombines TRBV20-1 with TRBJ1-2; a possible D gene is TRBD1 (5 bases). The germline CDR1 and CDR2 sequences are DFQATT and SNEGSKA (reference sequence). This CDR3 region has 14 residues. V lost 1 base and J 3 bases, leaving 12 bases between the germline ends. The CDR3 nucleotides read TGCAGTGCTAGAGTCCGGAGGGGCTACTATGGCTACACCTTC. As protein: CSARVRRGYYGYTF.

This chain connects TRBV7-6 to TRBJ2-5, with D possibly being TRBD2 (6 bases). Germline V gene sequence: CDR1 SGHVS, CDR2 FNYEAQ. CDR3 size: 16 residues. V was shortened by 5 bases and J by 2 bases, with 18 bases between the two germline ends. The CDR3 DNA reads as TGTGCCAGCAGCCCGCCGGCCCGGAGGGAGCAAGAGACCCAGTACTTC. This translates into CASSPPARREQETQYF.

The V call is TRBV2, the J call TRBJ1-1, with D perhaps matching TRBD1 (5 bases). Germline-derived CDR1 and CDR2 are SNHLY and FYNNEI. The CDR3 covers 15 residues. Trimming cost V 6 bases and J 0 bases, with 14 bases left between them. CDR3 sequence reads: CASSPRALLNTEAFF. CDR3 bases: TGTGCCAGCAGCCCCAGGGCCTTACTGAACACTGAAGCTTTCTTT.

The rearrangement links TRBV21-1 to TRBJ1-6. TRBV21-1 is recorded as a pseudogene. CDR3 size: 19 residues. DNA for the CDR3: TGTGCCAGCAGCAAAGCCCTTCGCGTCCTGAGCTCCTATAATTCACCCCTCCACTTT. This sequence encodes CASSKALRVLSSYNSPLHF.

In its sample, this clonotype was seen a few times. CDR3 DNA: TGTGCCAGCAGCGTAGCTAGCCGGGTAAATGAGCAGTTCTTC. It translates to CASSVASRVNEQFF. The chain has TRBV9 and TRBJ2-1; tentative D call: TRBD2 (5 bases). Trimming stripped 0 bases from V and 7 bases from J, with 11 bases between. This CDR3 has 14 residues. Per the germline V gene, CDR1 is SGDLS and CDR2 is YYNGEE.

The sample holds a few counts of this clonotype. V usage is TRBV4-2 and J usage is TRBJ1-4; D gene uncertain. The germline V and J ends were trimmed by 4 bases and 5 bases, with 11 bases remaining between them. The germline CDR1 and CDR2 sequences are LGHNA and YNFKEQ. This CDR3 spans 14 amino acids. For the CDR3, the DNA is TGTGCCAGCAGCCTGGAACATCGAAATGAAAAACTGTTTTTT. Its translation is CASSLEHRNEKLFF.

This clonotype has only a few counts. The V call is TRBV12-5, the J call TRBJ2-7; possibly TRBD1 for D (5 bases). CDR1 is LGHNT and CDR2 is FRNRAP in the germline V gene. The CDR3 has 15 amino acids. Deletions cut 0 bases from V and 1 base from J, with 10 bases between. This CDR3 reads CASGLVGDSSYEQYF. The DNA of the CDR3 is TGTGCTAGTGGTTTGGTAGGGGATAGTTCCTACGAGCAGTACTTC.

This chain joins TRBV20-1 and TRBJ2-3; no clear D gene. The germline gives CDR1 DFQATT, CDR2 SNEGSKA (reference sequence). V lost 6 bases, J lost 2 bases, and 12 bases lay in between. The CDR3 extends over 13 amino acids. In nucleotides, the CDR3 is TGCAGTGCCCGGTATCAACTCACAGATACGCAGTATTTT. As protein: CSARYQLTDTQYF.

The chain couples TRBV4-3 to TRBJ1-2; D gene unclear. The V end lost 0 bases, the J end lost 3 bases, and 14 bases lay between the germline ends. The CDR3 loop spans 16 amino acids. CDR1 is LGHNA, CDR2 YSLEER, per germline. The CDR3 nucleotides are TGCGCCAGCAGCCAAGATCGAGGCCCGAATTACTATGGCTACACCTTC. Encoded protein: CASSQDRGPNYYGYTF.

This clonotype was picked up a small number of times. The chain has TRBV6-6 and TRBJ2-7, with D unresolved. Germline V gives CDR1 MNHNY, CDR2 SVGAGI (reference sequence). The V gene lost 2 bases and the J gene lost 0 bases, with 5 bases spanning the gap. The CDR3 contains 13 residues. In nucleotides, the CDR3 is TGTGCCAGCAGTTACCAGCTCTCCTACGAGCAGTACTTC. The encoded protein is CASSYQLSYEQYF.

The chain has TRBV3-1 and TRBJ2-3, with 7 bases matching TRBD2. Germline trimming cut 11 bases from V and 1 base from J; bases unmatched to any gene: 15. This CDR3 spans 16 amino acids. Germline V gene sequence: CDR1 LGHDT, CDR2 YNNKEL (reference sequence). CDR3 loop: CASGILAGVGTDTQYF. The CDR3 nucleotides are TGTGCCTCAGGGATCCTGGCGGGAGTTGGCACAGATACGCAGTATTTT.

The genes are TRBV12-5 and TRBJ2-5; 7 bases agree with TRBD2. This CDR3 has 16 residues. J gave up 3 bases and V 0 bases, and 7 bases lay outside the gene matches. The germline gives CDR1 LGHNT, CDR2 FRNRAP. DNA for the CDR3: TGTGCTAGTGGTTTGGTACGGATGGGGGGGGAAGAGACCCAGTACTTC. It encodes CASGLVRMGGEETQYF.